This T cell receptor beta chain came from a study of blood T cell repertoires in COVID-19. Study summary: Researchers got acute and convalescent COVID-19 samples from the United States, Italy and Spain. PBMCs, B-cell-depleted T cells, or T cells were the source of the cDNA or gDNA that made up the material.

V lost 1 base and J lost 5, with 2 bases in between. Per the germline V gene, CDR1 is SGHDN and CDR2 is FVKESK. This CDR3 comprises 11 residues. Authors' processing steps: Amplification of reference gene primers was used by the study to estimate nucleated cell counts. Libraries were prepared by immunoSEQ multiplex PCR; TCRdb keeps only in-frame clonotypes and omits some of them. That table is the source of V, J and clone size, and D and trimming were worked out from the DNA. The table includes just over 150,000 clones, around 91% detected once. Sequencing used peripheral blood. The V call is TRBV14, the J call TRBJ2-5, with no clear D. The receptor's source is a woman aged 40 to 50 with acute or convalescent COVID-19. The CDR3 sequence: CASSQAETQYF. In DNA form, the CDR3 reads TGTGCCAGCAGCCAAGCGGAGACCCAGTACTTC.